Below, 7 T cell receptor beta chains from the same sample are listed, as sequenced in a study of T cell responses to AZD1222 COVID-19 vaccine. Sequencing was performed with immunoSEQ multiplex PCR; in TCRdb, only in-frame clones are kept and a portion is missing. The sample lists approximately 70,000 clones; roughly 89% were seen once. The sequenced sample was peripheral blood, obtained on day 0 of AZD1222 vaccination. These receptors were obtained from an adult in good health.

V usage is TRBV19 and J usage is TRBJ1-5, with TRBD1 matching 9 bases. J lost 2 bases, V lost 7 bases, and 12 bases had no gene match. Germline V gives CDR1 LNHDA, CDR2 SQIVND (reference sequence). This CDR3 has 17 residues. The CDR3 DNA follows: TGTGCCAGTACCCTCGTAGTGGACAGGGGAGGCAATCAGCCCCAGCATTTT. Its protein product is CASTLVVDRGGNQPQHF.

The chain joins TRBV6-5 to TRBJ1-1; TRBD1 matches at 7 bases. CDR1 is MNHEY, CDR2 SVGAGI, per germline. The CDR3 is 14 amino acids. Unmatched junction bases numbered 11, after V lost 11 bases and J lost 2 bases. Here the CDR3 reads CAARQGWENTEAFF. CDR3 nucleotides: TGTGCCGCACGACAGGGCTGGGAAAACACTGAAGCTTTCTTT.

J is TRBJ1-1 and V is TRBV19; D is undetermined. Germline-derived CDR1 and CDR2 are LNHDA and SQIVND (reference sequence). Between the trimmed V and J ends, which lost 1 base and 1 base, there was a span of 10 bases. The CDR3 has 15 residues. The CDR3 DNA reads as TGTGCCAGTAGTATAGTGTGGGCCGCGAACACTGAAGCTTTCTTT. Translated, it gives CASSIVWAANTEAFF. Looking up the rest from reference TRBV19 and TRBJ1-1 gives the full variable domain: DGGITQSPKYLFRKEGQNVTLSCEQNLNHDAMYWYRQDPGQGLRLIYYSQIVNDFQKGDIAEGYSVSREKKESFPLTVTSAQKNPTAFYLCASSIVWAANTEAFFGQGTRLTVV.

The chain links TRBV10-3 to TRBJ2-7; 15 bases line up with TRBD2. Germline lookup yields CDR1 ENHRY and CDR2 SYGVKD. The CDR3 sequence is 18 residues long. V shed 4 bases and J 6 bases; nucleotides not matched to a gene: 13. CDR3: CAISASGTGGLAGGEQYF. The CDR3 DNA is TGTGCCATCAGTGCTTCCGGGACAGGGGGACTAGCGGGAGGCGAGCAGTACTTC.

V and J are TRBV28 and TRBJ1-1, with TRBD1 matching 8 bases. The CDR3 extends over 11 amino acids. CDR1 and CDR2 from the germline V gene are MDHEN and SYDVKM. The ends lost 5 bases at V and 12 bases at J; junction bases unmatched: 5. The CDR3 is CASSAQGATFF. CDR3 in DNA: TGTGCCAGCAGTGCCCAGGGGGCAACTTTCTTT.

V and J are TRBV21-1 and TRBJ1-2. TRBV21-1 is reported as a pseudogene. The CDR3 totals 13 residues. In nucleotides, the CDR3 is TGTGCCAGCAGCAAAGAAGGGATCCATGGCTACACCTTC. Translating gives CASSKEGIHGYTF.

Remarks on this clone: Mismatch with germline at one junction end may stem from a read error. The chain employs TRBV5-1 and TRBJ1-1; TRBD1 is a possible D gene (5 bases). Germline CDR1 and CDR2: SGHRS and YFSETQ. CDR3 size: 15 residues. The CDR3: CASSLDIGAAADAFF. The CDR3, as DNA: TGCGCCAGCAGCTTGGATATAGGGGCGGCAGCTGATGCTTTCTTT.